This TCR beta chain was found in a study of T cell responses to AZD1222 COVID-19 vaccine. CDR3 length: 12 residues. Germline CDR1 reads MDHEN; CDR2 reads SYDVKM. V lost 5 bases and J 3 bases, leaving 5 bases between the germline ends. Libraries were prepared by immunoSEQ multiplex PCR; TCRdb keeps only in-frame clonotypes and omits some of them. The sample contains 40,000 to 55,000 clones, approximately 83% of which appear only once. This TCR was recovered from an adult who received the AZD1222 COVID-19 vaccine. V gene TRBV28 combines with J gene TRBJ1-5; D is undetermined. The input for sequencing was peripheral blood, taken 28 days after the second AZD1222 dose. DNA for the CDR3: TGTGCCAGCAGTGTAAACAATCAGCCCCAGCATTTT. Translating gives CASSVNNQPQHF.